These 31 T cell receptor beta chains were sequenced from one sample in a study of T-cell memory formation after mild COVID-19. TCRdb re-called the 5' RACE reads through MiXCR, storing one row per CDR3 protein. The repertoire holds fewer than 200,000 distinct CDR3 sequences, with over 10% as singletons. The sequencing input was PBMCs or a T cell subset sorted from them (not recorded which). The receptors originated from a man between 18 and 29 years old who had mild COVID-19 (a few samples of this study predate the infection). Cell type and time point are not known.

This clonotype was seen repeatedly, ten times or more. The V and J genes are TRBV7-2 and TRBJ2-2; D not resolved. V was cut by 2 bases and J by 5 bases, with 15 bases left in between. The CDR3 sequence is 16 residues long. CDR1 is SGHTA, CDR2 FQGNSA, per germline. The CDR3 nucleotides are TGTGCCAGCAGCTTAATGAACCCGGGTATAACCGGGGAGCTGTTTTTT. Amino acid sequence: CASSLMNPGITGELFF.

The gene calls are TRBV4-3 and TRBJ2-1, with D unresolved. The CDR3 length is 14 residues. Germline CDR1 reads LGHNA; CDR2 reads YSLEER. Trimming removed 0 bases from V and 4 bases from J, with 7 bases in between. The CDR3 sequence: CASSQEGWYNEQFF. DNA for the CDR3: TGCGCCAGCAGCCAAGAGGGGTGGTACAATGAGCAGTTCTTC.

This clonotype was detected many times. The rearrangement links TRBV4-3 to TRBJ2-7; TRBD2 aligns across 12 bases. CDR3 length equals 17 residues. Looked up from germline, CDR1 is LGHNA and CDR2 is YSLEER. The J segment lost 4 bases and the V segment lost 0 bases, leaving 7 bases of the junction unmatched. As DNA, the CDR3 is TGCGCCAGCAGCCAAGATGAGGCTAGCGGGGGGGGTTACGAGCAGTACGTC. As protein: CASSQDEASGGGYEQYV.

The CDR3 protein is CASSLSSSGGGSYNEQFF. Written as DNA, the CDR3 is TGTGCCAGCAGTTTATCGTCTAGCGGGGGAGGATCTTACAATGAGCAGTTCTTC. The V call is TRBV27, the J call TRBJ2-1; 10 bases match TRBD2. This CDR3 region has 18 residues. V trimming: 0 bases; J trimming: 4 bases; junction bases outside the gene matches: 9. Germline lookup yields CDR1 MNHEY and CDR2 SMNVEV (reference sequence).

This clonotype was counted only a few times. V and J are TRBV4-1 and TRBJ1-6, with 8 bases identical to TRBD1. The CDR3 covers 16 residues. Germline assignment: CDR1 MGHRA and CDR2 YSYEKL. Trimming cost V 2 bases and J 8 bases; bases outside gene matches: 8. CDR3 loop: CASSQLRTGPYSPLHF. The CDR3 bases are TGCGCCAGCAGCCAACTCCGGACAGGGCCTTATTCACCCCTCCACTTT.

The rearrangement uses TRBV3-1 and TRBJ2-3; 10 nucleotides agree with TRBD2. V lost 0 bases and J lost 11; bases outside the gene matches: 2. Germline CDR1 LGHDT, CDR2 YNNKEL (reference sequence). CDR3 length equals 13 residues. CDR3 DNA sequence: TGTGCCAGCAGCCAAGAGGGACTAGCGAAGCAGTATTTT. It encodes CASSQEGLAKQYF.

This clonotype was seen ten or more times. The V gene is TRBV6-5, the J gene TRBJ1-4, with a weak D call TRBD1 (5 bases). Trimming cost V 2 bases and J 13 bases, with 17 bases left between them. The CDR3 is 14 residues long. The V gene's germline CDR1 is MNHEY and CDR2 SVGAGI. The CDR3 loop reads CASSYAGPGRGLFF. CDR3 nucleotide sequence: TGTGCCAGCAGTTACGCGGGACCGGGAAGGGGACTGTTTTTT.

The V and J genes are TRBV7-2 and TRBJ1-1; 9 bases align to TRBD1. With V trimmed by 3 bases and J by 6 bases, 8 bases remained unmatched. This CDR3 is 15 amino acids long. CDR1 and CDR2 from the germline V gene are SGHTA and FQGNSA. The CDR3 reads CASSLTGGIGAEAFF. CDR3 bases: TGTGCCAGCAGCTTGACAGGGGGGATTGGGGCTGAAGCTTTCTTT.

The chain has TRBV7-9 and TRBJ1-1; 7 positions agree with TRBD1. This CDR3 comprises 14 residues. Losses at the gene ends were 5 bases for V and 4 bases for J; bases not matched to a gene: 7. Germline CDR1 reads SEHNR; CDR2 reads FQNEAQ (reference sequence). The CDR3 loop reads CASSQRQGVTEAFF. The CDR3 DNA is TGTGCCAGCAGCCAAAGACAGGGTGTCACTGAAGCTTTCTTT.

The V and J genes are TRBV19 and TRBJ2-1, with TRBD2 matching over 8 bases. The CDR3 covers 15 residues. V was pared by 2 bases and J by 5 bases, with 5 bases of the junction left unmatched. From germline, CDR1 is LNHDA and CDR2 SQIVND (reference sequence). In DNA form, the CDR3 reads TGTGCCAGTAGTATACCGGGACTAGGCCACAATGAGCAGTTCTTC. Translation gives CASSIPGLGHNEQFF.

This clonotype was found a few times. The V call is TRBV11-2, the J call TRBJ2-2, with no clear D. Deletions cut 8 bases from V and 1 base from J, with 11 bases between. CDR1 SGHAT and CDR2 FQNNGV come from the germline V gene. The CDR3 has 14 amino acids. CDR3 amino acids: CASLPTRNTGELFF. The DNA of the CDR3 is TGTGCCAGCCTACCCACAAGGAACACCGGGGAGCTGTTTTTT. The full variable domain, completed using reference TRBV11-2 and TRBJ2-2, is EAGVAQSPRYKIIEKRQSVAFWCNPISGHATLYWYQQILGQGPKLLIQFQNNGVVDDSQLPKDRFSAERLKGVDSTLKIQPAKLEDSAVYLCASLPTRNTGELFFGEGSRLTVL.

The V and J genes are TRBV20-1 and TRBJ1-2; D gene uncertain. This CDR3 spans 11 amino acids. CDR1 and CDR2 (germline): DFQATT, SNEGSKA (reference sequence). The ends were cut back, 0 bases at V and 8 bases at J, with 7 bases in the middle. For the CDR3, the DNA is TGCAGTGCTAGAGATCTGGGAGGCTACACCTTC. It is translated as CSARDLGGYTF.

The V call is TRBV4-1, the J call TRBJ1-1, with D perhaps TRBD1 (5 bases). The germline CDR1 and CDR2 sequences are MGHRA and YSYEKL. The CDR3 extends over 15 amino acids. Trimming pared 0 bases from V and 5 bases from J, leaving 13 bases between. The CDR3 DNA reads as TGCGCCAGCAGCCAAGATGAGGGGTGGGGGACTGAAGCTTTCTTT. It yields the protein CASSQDEGWGTEAFF.

The rearrangement links TRBV7-2 to TRBJ2-1; D might be TRBD2 (5 bases). The V end was cut by 4 bases, the J end by 0 bases, with 10 bases between. This CDR3 is built from 15 residues. Germline V gene lookup returns CDR1 SGHTA and CDR2 FQGNSA. CDR3 DNA sequence: TGTGCCAGCAGCTCTCCCCGGGGCTCCTACAATGAGCAGTTCTTC. This gives the protein CASSSPRGSYNEQFF.

The V and J genes are TRBV18 and TRBJ2-1, with D possibly being TRBD1 (6 bases). Germline V gives CDR1 KGHSH, CDR2 LQKENI. CDR3 length: 15 amino acids. V was trimmed by 3 bases and J by 0 bases, leaving 9 bases between them. As DNA, the CDR3 is TGTGCCAGCTCACCCTTGGACAGCTCCTACAATGAGCAGTTCTTC. This sequence encodes CASSPLDSSYNEQFF.

This clonotype was detected ten times or more. V gene TRBV6-2 or TRBV6-3 combines with J gene TRBJ2-1; D is uncertain. Germline V gene sequence: CDR1 MNHEY, CDR2 SVGEGT. The length of the CDR3 is 12 residues. V lost 0 bases and J lost 9, with 6 bases in between. CDR3 sequence reads: CASSYSGFEQFF. The CDR3 DNA reads TGTGCCAGCAGTTACTCGGGATTTGAGCAGTTCTTC.

The sample holds a few counts of this clonotype. The rearrangement joins TRBV5-1 to TRBJ1-1, with 8 nucleotides matching TRBD1. CDR1 is SGHRS and CDR2 is YFSETQ in the germline V gene. The trim removed 4 bases at V and 5 bases at J, leaving 13 bases unmatched. CDR3 length: 16 amino acids. The CDR3 reads CASSARPQGELTEAFF. CDR3 sequence (DNA): TGCGCCAGCAGCGCTCGGCCACAGGGGGAGTTGACTGAAGCTTTCTTT.

This chain uses TRBV20-1 with TRBJ2-3; D is unclear. Germline values: CDR1 DFQATT, CDR2 SNEGSKA (reference sequence). The CDR3 totals 13 residues. Trimming took 1 base from V and 4 from J, leaving 9 bases between them. Here the CDR3 DNA reads TGCAGTGCTAGAGTTCCAGCCTCAGATACGCAGTATTTT. It translates to CSARVPASDTQYF.

This clonotype turned up a few times. The chain joins TRBV6-5 to TRBJ1-2, with a tentative D call TRBD1 (6 bases). From germline, CDR1 is MNHEY and CDR2 SVGAGI. V gave up 2 bases and J gave up 2 bases, with 18 bases separating them. The length of the CDR3 is 17 residues. The CDR3 nucleotides are TGTGCCAGCAGTTACGCACAGGGTGCGGGAGGGAACTATGGCTACACCTTC. Its protein is CASSYAQGAGGNYGYTF.

This clonotype occurred a few times. The chain is built from TRBV5-1 and TRBJ1-2; unclear D gene. Looked up from germline, CDR1 is SGHRS and CDR2 is YFSETQ. V lost 0 bases and J 0 bases, leaving 9 bases between the germline ends. This CDR3 is 15 amino acids long. CDR3 nucleotide sequence: TGCGCCAGCAGCTTGGTTGGACGGACTAACTATGGCTACACCTTC. Residues: CASSLVGRTNYGYTF.

This clonotype has only a few counts. This rearrangement joins TRBV29-1 to TRBJ2-3; 7 bases fit TRBD2. CDR1 and CDR2 from the germline V gene are SQVTM and ANQGSEA. The CDR3 extends over 15 amino acids. Unmatched junction bases numbered 16, after V lost 4 bases and J lost 9 bases. CDR3 sequence: CSVGMDWGHGGTQYF. The CDR3 region has the DNA TGCAGCGTTGGAATGGACTGGGGCCACGGGGGGACGCAGTATTTT.

This clonotype was counted only a few times. The V and J genes are TRBV6-5 and TRBJ2-1; possibly TRBD2 for D (5 bases). Germline-derived CDR1 and CDR2 are MNHEY and SVGAGI. The CDR3 consists of 12 residues. With 6 bases removed from V and 7 bases from J, the gap between germline ends came to 10 bases. CDR3 loop: CASSPDWNEQFF. Here the CDR3 DNA reads TGTGCCAGCAGCCCGGACTGGAATGAGCAGTTCTTC.

This clonotype has ten or more counts. This chain connects TRBV20-1 to TRBJ1-1; D is undetermined. V shed 6 bases and J shed 6 bases, with 11 bases lying between them. The CDR3 spans 11 residues. The germline CDR1 and CDR2 sequences are DFQATT and SNEGSKA (reference sequence). CDR3: CSATHQAEAFF. The DNA of the CDR3 is TGCAGTGCCACCCATCAGGCTGAAGCTTTCTTT.

The chain joins TRBV6-6 to TRBJ1-4, with D tentatively TRBD1 (5 bases). The CDR3 extends over 16 amino acids. Germline assignment: CDR1 MNHNY and CDR2 SVGAGI (reference sequence). V gave up 4 bases and J gave up 7 bases, with 19 bases separating them. The CDR3 region has the DNA TGTGCCAGCAGTTGGGGGGATAATTTGGGAGGTGAAAAACTGTTTTTT. Its translation: CASSWGDNLGGEKLFF.

This clonotype was recorded a few times. The chain is built from TRBV4-1 and TRBJ1-1; unclear D gene. The CDR3 runs 13 residues. Germline CDR1 and CDR2: MGHRA and YSYEKL. V gave up 0 bases and J gave up 5 bases, with 7 bases separating them. CDR3 sequence: CASSQDTGTEAFF. The CDR3 DNA is TGCGCCAGCAGCCAAGATACGGGGACTGAAGCTTTCTTT.

This clonotype was counted a few times. This chain joins TRBV7-9 and TRBJ1-4; 8 positions match TRBD1. The CDR3 runs 16 residues. In germline, CDR1 is SEHNR, CDR2 FQNEAQ (reference sequence). Trimming at V came to 2 bases and at J to 8 bases, leaving 10 bases not matched to a gene. The CDR3 DNA reads as TGTGCCAGCAGCTTACAGGGGGCGTTGGCAAGGGAAAAACTGTTTTTT. Its translation is CASSLQGALAREKLFF.

The V gene is TRBV7-2, the J gene TRBJ2-4, with 8 bases that match TRBD2. The germline gives CDR1 SGHTA, CDR2 FQGNSA. Trimming took 5 bases from V and 3 from J; bases not matched to a gene: 6. The CDR3 runs to 15 residues. Here the CDR3 reads CASSPGGEGKNIQYF. CDR3 sequence (DNA): TGTGCCAGCAGCCCGGGAGGGGAGGGCAAAAACATTCAGTACTTC.

This clonotype was detected ten times or more. The chain links TRBV5-1 to TRBJ2-3; perhaps D is TRBD1 or TRBD2 (6 bases each). V was shortened by 0 bases and J by 2 bases, with 13 bases between the two germline ends. CDR1 is SGHRS, CDR2 YFSETQ, per germline. The CDR3 is 16 amino acids. In DNA form, the CDR3 reads TGCGCCAGCAGCTTGGAACACGGGGGCGCCACAGATACGCAGTATTTT. Residues: CASSLEHGGATDTQYF.

This clonotype came up a few times. V usage is TRBV10-3 and J usage is TRBJ1-3; the D is unclear. The CDR3 extends over 15 amino acids. Germline V CDR1 and CDR2: ENHRY, SYGVKD. Trimming cost V 8 bases and J 0 bases, with 14 bases left between them. The CDR3, as DNA: TGTGCCATCGCCTCCCGAGGAAACTCTGGAAACACCATATATTTT. It codes for CAIASRGNSGNTIYF.

This clonotype appeared a few times. The chain recombines TRBV5-1 with TRBJ1-4; weak D call: TRBD1 (6 bases). Trimming shortened V by 5 bases and J by 7 bases, and 15 bases separated the two germline ends. The CDR3 sequence is 14 residues long. Germline V gene data show CDR1 as SGHRS and CDR2 as YFSETQ. CDR3 DNA: TGCGCCAGCAGTCAGGAAGGGGGAGTTGAAAAACTGTTTTTT. This gives the protein CASSQEGGVEKLFF.

This clonotype was seen a few times. The CDR3 sequence: CASISFRAGNEQFF. The CDR3, as DNA: TGTGCCAGCATTTCCTTCAGGGCCGGGAATGAGCAGTTCTTC. V usage is TRBV6-2 or TRBV6-3 and J usage is TRBJ2-1; a weak D match, TRBD1 (5 bases). V lost 7 bases and J lost 7, with 17 bases in between. The CDR3 loop spans 14 amino acids. Germline V gene lookup returns CDR1 MNHEY and CDR2 SVGEGT.